Shown below are 22 T cell receptor beta chains from a single sample sequenced in a study of T cells expressing NK-cell markers. TCRdb re-called the 5' RACE reads and shows each CDR3 protein once, DNA omitted. In all, the sample yields roughly 180,000 distinct CDR3 sequences. Material for sequencing was blood T cells: a sorted CD56 or NKG2C T cell subset, CD4+ or CD8+ T cells, or bulk PBMC T cells (not recorded which). The origin of the receptors is a woman aged 18-70 years in good health.

This chain uses TRBV5-1 with TRBJ1-4; TCRdb names TRBD1, which stays unverified in the absence of DNA. Germline CDR1 is SGHRS and CDR2 is YFSETQ. The CDR3 runs to 15 residues. CDR3 protein: CASSLGTGFNEKLFF.

The chain carries TRBV11-2 and TRBJ2-5; TCRdb's assignment of TRBD2 cannot be checked, as there is no DNA. Germline lookup yields CDR1 SGHAT and CDR2 FQNNGV. The CDR3 length is 18 residues. The CDR3 loop reads CASSYRTWTSGTGETQYF.

The chain joins TRBV16 to TRBJ1-1. The CDR3 runs 15 residues. Germline lookup yields CDR1 KGHSY and CDR2 FQNENV. The CDR3: CASSPTDRLVTEAFF.

The chain carries TRBV28 and TRBJ1-1; the D call from TCRdb, TRBD1, cannot be confirmed without DNA. Germline assignment: CDR1 MDHEN and CDR2 SYDVKM. The CDR3 covers 13 residues. CDR3 loop: CASSSGRNTEAFF.

This sequence joins TRBV7-9 and TRBJ2-7; TCRdb's D call, TRBD2, is unchecked because there is no DNA. This CDR3 has 15 amino acids. Germline CDR1 and CDR2: SEHNR and FQNEAQ (reference sequence). The CDR3 here is CASSRSGTSGIEQYF. The full variable domain, with the rest looked up from reference TRBV7-9 and TRBJ2-7, is DTGVSQNPRHKITKRGQNVTFRCDPISEHNRLYWYRQTLGQGPEFLTYFQNEAQLEKSRLLSDRFSAERPKGSFSTLEIQRTEQGDSAMYLCASSRSGTSGIEQYFGPGTRLTVT.

This chain uses TRBV12-3 or TRBV12-4 with TRBJ1-5; TCRdb lists TRBD1, though no DNA is available to test this call. The length of the CDR3 is 14 residues. The CDR3 sequence is CASSGQGGNQPQHF.

The chain is built from TRBV7-8 and TRBJ1-2. CDR3 length: 13 residues. CDR1 is SGHVS, CDR2 FQNEAQ, per germline. The CDR3 is CASSLEGFLGYTF.

The chain has TRBV20-1 and TRBJ2-7; TCRdb designates TRBD2, a call that cannot be tested without DNA. The CDR3 covers 16 residues. Germline values: CDR1 DFQATT, CDR2 SNEGSKA (reference sequence). This CDR3 reads CSASGLAGGPSYEQYF.

The CDR3 loop reads CASSSTTSSSYNEQFF. The V and J genes are TRBV7-3 and TRBJ2-1; the D gene TCRdb calls, TRBD2, cannot be checked with no DNA. The CDR3 totals 16 residues. The germline gives CDR1 SGHTA, CDR2 FQGTGA.

The chain employs TRBV20-1 and TRBJ2-3; the TCRdb call, TRBD2, lacks DNA for checking. The CDR3 sequence is 13 residues long. The germline CDR1 and CDR2 sequences are DFQATT and SNEGSKA (reference sequence). CDR3 sequence reads: CSASGGGPDTQYF.

The V gene is TRBV29-1, the J gene TRBJ2-7. Germline V gives CDR1 SQVTM, CDR2 ANQGSEA. The CDR3 consists of 13 residues. CDR3 amino acids: CSVEDPWSYEQYF.

This sequence joins TRBV20-1 and TRBJ2-1; TCRdb returns TRBD2, unconfirmable since there is no DNA. The CDR3 runs to 14 residues. The germline V gene encodes CDR1 DFQATT and CDR2 SNEGSKA (reference sequence). The CDR3 loop is CSAKGLAGRNEQFF.

This rearrangement joins TRBV20-1 to TRBJ1-6; TCRdb picks TRBD1, but there is no DNA to check that call. The CDR3 has 16 amino acids. The germline gives CDR1 DFQATT, CDR2 SNEGSKA (reference sequence). CDR3 protein: CSARDLGTGVDSPLHF.

This chain uses TRBV11-2 with TRBJ2-3; TCRdb designates TRBD2, a call that cannot be tested without DNA. From germline, CDR1 is SGHAT and CDR2 FQNNGV. There are 15 residues in the CDR3. CDR3 sequence reads: CASSQLAGLTDTQYF.

This chain uses TRBV20-1 with TRBJ1-4. The germline V gene has CDR1 DFQATT and CDR2 SNEGSKA (reference sequence). The CDR3 has 14 amino acids. CDR3 region: CSASIPPANEKLFF.

This chain joins TRBV21-1 and TRBJ2-2; lacking DNA, the TRBD1 call made by TCRdb goes unchecked. TRBV21-1 represents a pseudogene. The CDR3 is made up of 14 amino acids. The CDR3 region is CAIARGPGTGELFF.

V and J are TRBV6-6 and TRBJ2-7; TCRdb proposes TRBD1, but this gene call is untestable without DNA. CDR3 length: 13 residues. Germline CDR1 and CDR2: MNHNY and SVGAGI (reference sequence). The CDR3: CASKAQADYEQYF.

Here the CDR3 reads CSARPGLAGAGELFF. The rearrangement joins TRBV20-1 to TRBJ2-2; TCRdb's D gene call, TRBD2, goes unchecked for lack of DNA. Looked up from germline, CDR1 is DFQATT and CDR2 is SNEGSKA (reference sequence). CDR3 length: 15 residues.

V usage is TRBV18 and J usage is TRBJ2-1. Germline CDR1 reads KGHSH; CDR2 reads LQKENI. This CDR3 is 14 amino acids long. The CDR3 here is CASSPVWRDNEQFF.

V gene TRBV2 combines with J gene TRBJ2-3; TCRdb selects TRBD2, and the lack of DNA leaves this call unchecked. From germline, CDR1 is SNHLY and CDR2 FYNNEI. This CDR3 is built from 16 residues. The CDR3 is CASRVGLATFLDTQYF. The variable domain in full, completed from reference TRBV2 and TRBJ2-3, reads EPEVTQTPSHQVTQMGQEVILRCVPISNHLYFYWYRQILGQKVEFLVSFYNNEISEKSEIFDDQFSVERPDGSNFTLKIRSTKLEDSAMYFCASRVGLATFLDTQYFGPGTRLTVL.

V gene TRBV5-1 combines with J gene TRBJ1-1; there is no DNA to check the TCRdb D call of TRBD1. CDR1 and CDR2 from the germline V gene are SGHRS and YFSETQ. The CDR3 loop spans 13 amino acids. CDR3: CASSGQGAPRQLF.

The chain couples TRBV6-1 to TRBJ1-2; checking the TCRdb D call of TRBD1 is not possible without DNA. Germline V gene sequence: CDR1 MNHNS, CDR2 SASEGT. The length of the CDR3 is 13 residues. CDR3 sequence: CASRRTGGHGYTF.